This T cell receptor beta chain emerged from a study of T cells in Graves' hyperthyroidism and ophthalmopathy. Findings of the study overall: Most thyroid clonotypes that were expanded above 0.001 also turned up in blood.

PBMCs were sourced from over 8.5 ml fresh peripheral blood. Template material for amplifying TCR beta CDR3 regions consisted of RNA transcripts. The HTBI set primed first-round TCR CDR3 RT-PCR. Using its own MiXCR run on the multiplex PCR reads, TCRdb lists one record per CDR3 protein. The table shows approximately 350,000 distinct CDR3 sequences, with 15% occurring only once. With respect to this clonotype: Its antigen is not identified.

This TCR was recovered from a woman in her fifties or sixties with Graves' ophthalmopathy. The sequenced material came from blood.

For the CDR3, the DNA is TGTGCCAGCAGTGAACCAGCAACGAACACCGGGGAGCTGTTTTTT. Its translation: CASSEPATNTGELFF. The rearrangement links TRBV25-1 to TRBJ2-2; D remains unclear. Trimming left V 2 bases short and J 0 bases short, with 7 bases between. Germline CDR1 and CDR2: MGHDK and SYGVNS. The CDR3 is made up of 15 amino acids.